Shown below are 21 T cell receptor beta chains from a single sample sequenced in a study of regulatory T cells in long-lasting Graves disease. Arm-PCR of CDR3 regions with iRepertoire HTBI primers generated TCR beta libraries. TCRdb reprocessed the multiplex PCR reads with MiXCR, giving one entry per CDR3 protein. The table records a few hundred thousand distinct CDR3 sequences, roughly 17% of them present only once. Time point described: newly diagnosed GD, antithyroid drugs for less than 3 months. Extracted RNA from PBMCs served as the source of the TCR library. These data are also associated with another study on T cells in Graves' hyperthyroidism and ophthalmopathy.

The material was peripheral blood mononuclear cells (PBMCs), obtained at new diagnosis, from a patient treated with antithyroid drugs. These receptors originate from a man in his forties with Graves disease.

This clonotype was recorded at least ten times. The V and J genes are TRBV5-1 and TRBJ2-5; TRBD2 aligns across 10 bases. CDR1 is SGHRS, CDR2 YFSETQ, per germline. J lost 4 bases, V lost 0 bases, and 6 bases had no gene match. This CDR3 region has 16 residues. In DNA, the CDR3 is TGCGCCAGCAGCTTGGTAGCTAGCGGGGGAGGAGAGACCCAGTACTTC. Amino acids: CASSLVASGGGETQYF. Full variable domain (rest looked up from reference TRBV5-1 and TRBJ2-5): KAGVTQTPRYLIKTRGQQVTLSCSPISGHRSVSWYQQTPGQGLQFLFEYFSETQRNKGNFPGRFSGRQFSNSRSEMNVSTLELGDSALYLCASSLVASGGGETQYFGPGTRLLVL.

This sequence joins TRBV3-1 and TRBJ2-4; 9 bases map to TRBD2. The CDR3 has 16 amino acids. V gave up 3 bases and J gave up 8 bases; unmatched junction bases: 11. The germline CDR1 and CDR2 sequences are LGHDT and YNNKEL (reference sequence). CDR3 sequence (DNA): TGTGCCAGCAGCCAGGGGAGGGGGACTAGCATGGACATTCAGTACTTC. It is translated as CASSQGRGTSMDIQYF.

This clonotype was detected a few times. The chain carries TRBV28 and TRBJ1-2, with a possible D match to TRBD1 (6 bases). Germline CDR1 reads MDHEN; CDR2 reads SYDVKM. This CDR3 contains 15 residues. Trimming pared 4 bases from V and 4 bases from J, leaving 16 bases between. The CDR3 DNA reads as TGTGCCAGCAGTTCCCTAGGGGGACAAGGCTATGGCTACACCTTC. Translated, it gives CASSSLGGQGYGYTF.

The sample holds many counts of this clonotype. The rearrangement uses TRBV6-2 or TRBV6-3 and TRBJ2-1; TRBD1 matches at 9 bases. The CDR3 contains 13 residues. V lost 6 bases and J lost 8; bases outside the gene matches: 5. Per the germline V gene, CDR1 is MNHEY and CDR2 is SVGEGT. Here the CDR3 reads CASSKTGGDEQFF. For the CDR3, the DNA is TGTGCCAGCAGCAAAACAGGGGGCGATGAGCAGTTCTTC.

Ten or more counts support this clonotype. CDR3 sequence reads: CATSAGTGGRPQHF. CDR3 bases: TGTGCCACCAGTGCCGGGACAGGGGGTCGGCCCCAGCATTTT. The chain has TRBV24-1 and TRBJ1-5; 11 positions agree with TRBD1. After removal of 5 bases from V and 9 bases from J, the junction contained 5 bases not matched to a gene. Germline-derived CDR1 and CDR2 are KGHDR and SFDVKD. The CDR3 sequence is 14 residues long.

V usage is TRBV6-2 or TRBV6-3 and J usage is TRBJ2-2; the D gene could be TRBD1 or TRBD2 (5 bases each). Germline V gives CDR1 MNHEY, CDR2 SVGEGT. Trimming left V 6 bases short and J 7 bases short, with 15 bases between. The CDR3 is made up of 14 amino acids. CDR3 protein: CASRNRRTSGELFF. Written as DNA, the CDR3 is TGTGCCAGCAGGAACCGGAGGACAAGCGGGGAGCTGTTTTTT.

This clonotype showed up many times. The V and J genes are TRBV12-3 or TRBV12-4 and TRBJ1-1, with a tentative D call TRBD1 (6 bases). The CDR3 is 11 residues long. V was shortened by 6 bases and J by 4 bases, with 6 bases between the two germline ends. CDR3 in amino acids: CASRQGTEAFF. CDR3 bases: TGTGCCAGCAGACAGGGCACTGAAGCTTTCTTT.

A few counts support this clonotype. V and J are TRBV20-1 and TRBJ2-2, with 10 nucleotides matching TRBD1. V lost 3 bases, J lost 3 bases, and 4 bases stayed unmatched. The CDR3 extends over 15 amino acids. Germline V gene sequence: CDR1 DFQATT, CDR2 SNEGSKA (reference sequence). CDR3 DNA: TGCAGTGCTAGGGGGGGACAGGGGTACACCGGGGAGCTGTTTTTT. Translation: CSARGGQGYTGELFF.

This clonotype was counted at least ten times. V gene TRBV7-2 combines with J gene TRBJ2-1, with 8 nucleotides matching TRBD2. The CDR3 contains 15 residues. With 0 bases clipped from V and 6 bases from J, the junction kept 4 bases outside the gene matches. Germline CDR1 is SGHTA and CDR2 is FQGNSA. For the CDR3, the DNA is TGTGCCAGCAGCTTAGCTAGCGGGGTCGGCAATGAGCAGTTCTTC. The encoded protein is CASSLASGVGNEQFF.

This clonotype was seen many times. The J gene is TRBJ2-7, the V gene TRBV11-2; D gene uncertain. The germline CDR1 and CDR2 sequences are SGHAT and FQNNGV. This CDR3 has 14 residues. The V end lost 5 bases, the J end lost 0 bases, and 11 bases lay between the germline ends. DNA of the CDR3: TGTGCCAGCAGCCCCACAGTTCACTCCTACGAGCAGTACTTC. Its translation: CASSPTVHSYEQYF.

This clonotype was counted ten times or more. The chain links TRBV12-3 or TRBV12-4 to TRBJ2-5; D unresolved. The V end was cut by 1 base, the J end by 2 bases, with 5 bases between. There are 13 residues in the CDR3. Here the CDR3 reads CASSLVEQETQYF. CDR3 coding DNA: TGTGCCAGCAGTTTAGTGGAACAAGAGACCCAGTACTTC.

This clonotype was counted many times. The chain is built from TRBV3-1 and TRBJ1-1; D possibly corresponds to TRBD1 (6 bases). CDR1 is LGHDT and CDR2 is YNNKEL in the germline V gene (reference sequence). Trimming took 1 base from V and 11 from J, leaving 14 bases between them. The CDR3 is 13 amino acids. The DNA for the CDR3 is TGTGCCAGCAGCCAAGTACGAGGGGGGGATGCTTTCTTT. Translated: CASSQVRGGDAFF.

This clonotype was observed at least ten times. The chain couples TRBV4-1 to TRBJ1-4; D unclear. The CDR3 spans 12 residues. CDR1 and CDR2 from the germline V gene are MGHRA and YSYEKL. Trimming stripped 4 bases from V and 10 bases from J, with 10 bases between. CDR3 DNA: TGCGCCAGCAGCCGTTTATCCGGAAAACTGTTTTTT. Residues: CASSRLSGKLFF.

This clonotype was seen at least ten times. The chain uses TRBV6-1 and TRBJ1-2; D call uncertain. The length of the CDR3 is 14 residues. The V gene's germline CDR1 is MNHNS and CDR2 SASEGT. Trimming removed 8 bases from V and 0 bases from J, with 13 bases in between. Written as DNA, the CDR3 is TGTGCCAGCGCGCTCGTGGGAGCTAACTATGGCTACACCTTC. It specifies CASALVGANYGYTF.

Concerning this clonotype itself: Possible read error: a much larger clone is one base away. The conserved phenylalanine or tryptophan is not found at the CDR3 terminus, so this likely reflects a read error. The chain employs TRBV11-2 and TRBJ1-1; TRBD1 agrees at 8 bases. The germline V gene has CDR1 SGHAT and CDR2 FQNNGV. The CDR3 is 15 amino acids. The junction had 6 bases not matched to a gene; V was cut back by 6 bases and J by 0 bases. In DNA form, the CDR3 reads TGTGCCAGCAGACCCCGGACAGGGATGAACACTGAAGCTTTCCTT. Translated: CASRPRTGMNTEAFL.

This clonotype has at least ten counts. The rearrangement joins TRBV12-3 or TRBV12-4 to TRBJ1-1; no clear D. V was trimmed by 6 bases and J by 6 bases, leaving 11 bases between them. The CDR3 sequence is 12 residues long. In DNA form, the CDR3 reads TGTGCCAGCAGCCTAAACGGGGCTGAAGCTTTCTTT. Protein sequence: CASSLNGAEAFF.

In this sample, this clonotype turned up many times. V usage is TRBV28 and J usage is TRBJ2-5, with 7 bases fitting TRBD1. CDR1 MDHEN and CDR2 SYDVKM come from the germline V gene. There are 14 residues in the CDR3. The ends lost 5 bases at V and 11 bases at J; junction bases unmatched: 14. CDR3 protein: CASSLVRGRRSQYF. The CDR3 DNA follows: TGTGCCAGCAGTCTGGTGAGGGGGCGGCGCTCTCAGTACTTC.

At least ten counts were recorded for this clonotype. V and J are TRBV18 and TRBJ2-7; no clear D gene. Looked up from germline, CDR1 is KGHSH and CDR2 is LQKENI. Trimming removed 4 bases at V and 5 bases at J, with 12 bases between. CDR3 length: 13 amino acids. Written as DNA, the CDR3 is TGTGCCAGCTCACACGGCGGTGTCGACGAGCAGTACTTC. The encoded protein is CASSHGGVDEQYF.

There are a few counts of this clonotype. This chain uses TRBV11-3 with TRBJ2-5; possibly TRBD1 or TRBD2 for D (5 bases each). This CDR3 comprises 14 residues. Trimming took 3 bases from V and 6 from J, leaving 14 bases between them. The germline V gene encodes CDR1 SGHNT and CDR2 YENEEA. The DNA of the CDR3 is TGTGCCAGCAGCTTCCGGGACGGGGAGAAGACCCAGTACTTC. Protein product: CASSFRDGEKTQYF. The whole variable domain, remainder taken from reference TRBV11-3 and TRBJ2-5, is EAGVVQSPRYKIIEKKQPVAFWCNPISGHNTLYWYLQNLGQGPELLIRYENEEAVDDSQLPKDRFSAERLKGVDSTLKIQPAELGDSAVYLCASSFRDGEKTQYFGPGTRLLVL.

The chain is built from TRBV20-1 and TRBJ1-5, with D maybe TRBD1 (6 bases). Trimming took off 0 bases at V and 4 bases at J, with 13 bases between the two ends. Germline-derived CDR1 and CDR2 are DFQATT and SNEGSKA (reference sequence). The CDR3 spans 15 residues. The CDR3 is CSARDLWQGNQPQHF. The CDR3 region has the DNA TGCAGTGCTAGAGATCTGTGGCAGGGGAATCAGCCCCAGCATTTT.

This clonotype was counted between two and nine times. The CDR3 coding sequence is TGTGCCAGCAGATTCCAGGGGGCCGGGGAGCTGTTTTTT. The encoded protein is CASRFQGAGELFF. The chain carries TRBV11-3 and TRBJ2-2; the match to TRBD1 covers 7 bases. J lost 6 bases, V lost 6 bases, and 4 bases had no gene match. This CDR3 has 13 amino acids. The germline V gene has CDR1 SGHNT and CDR2 YENEEA.